This TCR beta chain was retrieved from a study of shared clonotypes between healthy human individuals. Division of CD4+ cells produced a CD45RA+ naive subset and a CD45RA-negative memory subset. General study results and limits: Only a few donors were included, so the genetic and exposure-history diversity represented was limited. Collection of samples was limited to blood; tissue repertoires likely differ.

In this sample, this clone turned up many times. Its antigen remains unknown. Generated by immunoSEQ multiplex PCR, the TCRdb table keeps only in-frame clones and is missing some. The data contain about 1.1 million clones, roughly 80% of them singletons. V was pared by 4 bases and J by 4 bases, with 0 bases of the junction left unmatched. The CDR3 covers 12 residues. Germline V gene sequence: CDR1 ENHRY, CDR2 SYGVKD. Material: memory CD4+ T cells from PBMCs. Subset indicated: CD45RA-negative fraction. The TCR sequence derives from a man aged 18 to 29 in good health. Some clones in this sample may be carry-over from other donors' samples. The chain is built from TRBV10-3 and TRBJ1-1; 7 nucleotides line up with TRBD1. The CDR3 nucleotides are TGTGCCATCAGTGGACAGGGCACTGAAGCTTTCTTT. This codes for CAISGQGTEAFF.